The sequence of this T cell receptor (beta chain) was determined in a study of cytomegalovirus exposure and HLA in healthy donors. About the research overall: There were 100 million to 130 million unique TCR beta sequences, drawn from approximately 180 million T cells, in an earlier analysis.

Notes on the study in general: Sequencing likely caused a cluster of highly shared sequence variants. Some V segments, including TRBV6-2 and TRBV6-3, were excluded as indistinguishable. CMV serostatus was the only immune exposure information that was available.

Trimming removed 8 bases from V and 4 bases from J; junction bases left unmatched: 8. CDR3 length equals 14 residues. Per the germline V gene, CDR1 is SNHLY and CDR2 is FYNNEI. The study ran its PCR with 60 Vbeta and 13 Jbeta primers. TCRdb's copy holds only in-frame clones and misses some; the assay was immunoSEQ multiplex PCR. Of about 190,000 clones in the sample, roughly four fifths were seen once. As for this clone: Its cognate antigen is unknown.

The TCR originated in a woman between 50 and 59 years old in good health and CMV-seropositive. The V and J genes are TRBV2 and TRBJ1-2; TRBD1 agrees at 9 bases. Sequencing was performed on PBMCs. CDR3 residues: CASSQETGGYGYTF. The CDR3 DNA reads TGTGCCAGCTCACAGGAGACAGGGGGCTATGGCTACACCTTC.